Following are 20 T cell receptor beta chains from one sample sequenced in a study of T cells expressing NK-cell markers. Using the 5' RACE reads, TCRdb records one entry per CDR3 protein without DNA. The table lists over 250,000 distinct CDR3 sequences. The sequencing sample was made of blood T cells: a sorted CD56 or NKG2C T cell subset, CD4+ or CD8+ T cells, or bulk PBMC T cells (not recorded which). The receptors shown here come from a woman between 18 and 69 years old in good health.

This chain joins TRBV7-2 and TRBJ1-1. The CDR3 is made up of 15 amino acids. Germline V lookup: CDR1 SGHTA, CDR2 FQGNSA. The CDR3 sequence: CASSPQKTRNTEAFF.

This chain uses TRBV11-2 with TRBJ2-5; TCRdb reports TRBD1, a call that lacks DNA to check it against. The germline gives CDR1 SGHAT, CDR2 FQNNGV. CDR3 length equals 16 residues. The CDR3 region is CASTRARAPVGETQYF.

V and J are TRBV7-3 and TRBJ2-3; no DNA is available, so the TRBD1 call from TCRdb remains unchecked. Germline V lookup: CDR1 SGHTA, CDR2 FQGTGA. The CDR3 loop spans 14 amino acids. CDR3 amino acids: CASSQTGGPDTQYF.

The chain joins TRBV6-1 to TRBJ1-1; TCRdb calls TRBD1, which cannot be checked without DNA. Germline CDR1 reads MNHNS; CDR2 reads SASEGT. This CDR3 is built from 14 residues. This CDR3 is CASLPGQWNTEAFF.

The rearrangement joins TRBV7-2 to TRBJ1-1; the TCRdb call, TRBD1, lacks DNA for checking. The CDR3 is 18 residues long. Germline CDR1 reads SGHTA; CDR2 reads FQGNSA. CDR3: CASSLAGTGGRLNTEAFF.

V is TRBV20-1 and J is TRBJ2-3. CDR1 DFQATT and CDR2 SNEGSKA come from the germline V gene (reference sequence). The CDR3 is made up of 12 amino acids. CDR3 in amino acids: CSAKGDTDTQYF.

The rearrangement links TRBV2 to TRBJ1-5; TCRdb proposes TRBD1, but this gene call is untestable without DNA. Germline CDR1 is SNHLY and CDR2 is FYNNEI. The CDR3 consists of 14 residues. The CDR3 reads CASRGRQGNQPQHF.

The chain is built from TRBV11-2 and TRBJ2-5; with no DNA, the TCRdb D assignment of TRBD2 cannot be verified. Germline assignment: CDR1 SGHAT and CDR2 FQNNGV. The CDR3 consists of 14 residues. The CDR3 loop is CASSQTSDKETQYF.

The CDR3: CASSPTGSSTDTQYF. The J gene is TRBJ2-3, the V gene TRBV9; TCRdb calls TRBD1, which cannot be checked without DNA. The germline CDR1 and CDR2 sequences are SGDLS and YYNGEE. This CDR3 has 15 residues.

This chain links TRBV12-3 or TRBV12-4 with TRBJ1-1; the TCRdb call, TRBD1, lacks DNA for checking. There are 14 residues in the CDR3. CDR3 sequence: CASSLSGGNTEAFF.

This chain links TRBV9 with TRBJ2-1. The CDR3 runs 12 residues. Germline V lookup: CDR1 SGDLS, CDR2 YYNGEE. The CDR3 loop reads CASSATGDEQFF.

The rearrangement uses TRBV4-3 and TRBJ2-5. Germline values: CDR1 LGHNA, CDR2 YSLEER. CDR3 length: 14 amino acids. CDR3 in amino acids: CASSQDLGGETQYF.

The chain recombines TRBV7-2 with TRBJ2-5; TCRdb calls TRBD1, which cannot be checked without DNA. The V gene's germline CDR1 is SGHTA and CDR2 FQGNSA. This CDR3 contains 15 residues. CDR3 residues: CASSSRQGGEETQYF. Looking up the rest from reference TRBV7-2 and TRBJ2-5 gives the full variable domain: GAGVSQSPSNKVTEKGKDVELRCDPISGHTALYWYRQSLGQGLEFLIYFQGNSAPDKSGLPSDRFSAERTGGSVSTLTIQRTQQEDSAVYLCASSSRQGGEETQYFGPGTRLLVL.

The chain employs TRBV27 and TRBJ2-2; TCRdb picks TRBD1, but there is no DNA to check that call. This CDR3 has 17 residues. Germline assignment: CDR1 MNHEY and CDR2 SMNVEV (reference sequence). This CDR3 reads CASSLASRTGFTGELFF.

The chain employs TRBV10-2 and TRBJ2-1; TCRdb's D call of TRBD2 is untestable without DNA. The germline CDR1 and CDR2 sequences are WSHSY and SAAADI. CDR3 length: 17 residues. The CDR3 sequence is CASSESTQAGVFHEQFF.

This rearrangement joins TRBV30 to TRBJ2-1; with no DNA, the TCRdb D assignment of TRBD2 cannot be verified. Per germline, CDR1 GTSNPN and CDR2 SVGIG (reference sequence). The CDR3 loop spans 15 amino acids. CDR3 in amino acids: CAWSPGTSTNNEQFF. Filled out from reference TRBV30 and TRBJ2-1, the complete variable domain reads SQTIHQWPATLVQPVGSPLSLECTVEGTSNPNLYWYRQAAGRGLQLLFYSVGIGQISSEVPQNLSASRPQDRQFILSSKKLLLSDSGFYLCAWSPGTSTNNEQFFGPGTRLTVL.

This sequence joins TRBV6-6 and TRBJ2-1; the TCRdb D gene call, TRBD1, has no DNA to confirm it. Per the germline V gene, CDR1 is MNHNY and CDR2 is SVGAGI (reference sequence). This CDR3 contains 11 residues. This CDR3 reads CASSSAPEQFF.

The J gene is TRBJ2-1, the V gene TRBV3-1; with no DNA, the TCRdb D assignment of TRBD2 cannot be verified. Germline V gene data show CDR1 as LGHDT and CDR2 as YNNKEL (reference sequence). This CDR3 comprises 18 residues. The CDR3 sequence: CASSEGEGRLAGFNEQFF.

The chain links TRBV5-1 to TRBJ2-5. The length of the CDR3 is 12 residues. Germline V gives CDR1 SGHRS, CDR2 YFSETQ. The CDR3 is CASSLEQETQYF.

The chain joins TRBV5-1 to TRBJ2-2. Looked up from germline, CDR1 is SGHRS and CDR2 is YFSETQ. The CDR3 is 14 residues long. The CDR3 protein is CASSSILNTGELFF.